Each of the 29 T cell receptor beta chains below was sequenced from the same sample in a study of T-cell reconstitution after alpha-beta-depleted transplantation in children. Unique molecular identifiers were used in preparing the TCRbeta library. MiXCR was run by TCRdb on the PCR reads, yielding one entry per CDR3 protein. The table shows about 200,000 distinct CDR3 sequences, with just over 14% occurring only once. The sample in question was PBMCs from the stem cell graft donor, obtained from the stem cell graft. The receptors were sampled from a human donor who donated a stem cell graft to a child with acute lymphoblastic leukemia.

This clonotype was picked up many times. The CDR3 loop is CASSNGQGISNTEAFF. The CDR3 DNA sequence: TGCGCCAGCAGCAATGGACAGGGGATTTCGAACACTGAAGCTTTCTTT. This chain joins TRBV5-1 and TRBJ1-1; 9 nucleotides match TRBD1. There are 16 residues in the CDR3. Germline CDR1 SGHRS, CDR2 YFSETQ. V lost 4 bases and J lost 1; bases outside the gene matches: 8.

Turning to this clonotype: This may stem from a read error, because a much larger clone lies one nucleotide away. The chain recombines TRBV7-9 with TRBJ1-5; no clear D gene. CDR1 SEHNR and CDR2 FQNEAQ come from the germline V gene (reference sequence). The CDR3 has 12 residues. The CDR3 DNA sequence: TGTGCCAGCAACTTAAACATTGAGCCCCAGCATTTT. It translates to CASNLNIEPQHF.

This clonotype was recorded many times. V gene TRBV5-1 combines with J gene TRBJ2-3; a possible D gene is TRBD2 (6 bases). The CDR3 length is 15 residues. CDR1 is SGHRS, CDR2 YFSETQ, per germline. Trimming took off 4 bases at V and 5 bases at J, with 17 bases between the two ends. For the CDR3, the DNA is TGCGCCAGCAGCCTGAAGGGACTGGAGGGAGATACGCAGTATTTT. Translation: CASSLKGLEGDTQYF.

The table lists this clonotype with many counts. This chain connects TRBV5-1 to TRBJ2-2; TRBD1 aligns across 9 bases. CDR1 is SGHRS, CDR2 YFSETQ, per germline. V trimming: 4 bases; J trimming: 3 bases; junction bases outside the gene matches: 4. CDR3 length: 15 amino acids. The CDR3 is CASSQDRGYTGELFF. DNA of the CDR3: TGCGCCAGCAGCCAGGACAGGGGATACACCGGGGAGCTGTTTTTT.

This clonotype was seen many times. This chain uses TRBV12-3 or TRBV12-4 with TRBJ1-2; D not certain. V was cut by 4 bases and J by 6 bases, with 15 bases left in between. The CDR3 is 14 residues long. CDR3 in amino acids: CASSYVPGGDGYTF. The CDR3 bases are TGTGCCAGCAGTTACGTTCCGGGAGGCGATGGCTACACCTTC.

There are a few counts of this clonotype. The chain combines TRBV5-1 with TRBJ2-1, with TRBD2 matching 11 bases. Germline loops: CDR1 SGHRS, CDR2 YFSETQ. CDR3 length: 15 amino acids. V lost 3 bases, J lost 4 bases, and 3 bases stayed unmatched. DNA for the CDR3: TGCGCCAGCAGCTCACGGACTAGCGGGTACAATGAGCAGTTCTTC. This encodes CASSSRTSGYNEQFF.

This clonotype was picked up many times. This chain uses TRBV6-1 with TRBJ2-1, with TRBD2 matching 9 bases. The CDR3 is 14 amino acids. Germline V CDR1 and CDR2: MNHNS, SASEGT. V trimming: 7 bases; J trimming: 4 bases; junction bases outside the gene matches: 5. CDR3 nucleotides: TGTGCCAGCACTACTAGCGGGTCTTACAATGAGCAGTTCTTC. Its protein is CASTTSGSYNEQFF.

This clonotype was counted many times. V is TRBV10-3 and J is TRBJ2-4; a possible D gene is TRBD1 (5 bases). From germline, CDR1 is ENHRY and CDR2 SYGVKD. The CDR3 is 13 residues long. The V end lost 2 bases, the J end lost 10 bases, and 12 bases lay between the germline ends. The chain's CDR3 is CAISEPDPGIQYF. CDR3 coding DNA: TGTGCCATCAGTGAGCCAGACCCAGGGATTCAGTACTTC.

This clonotype was counted at least ten times. The rearrangement joins TRBV20-1 to TRBJ1-1; D remains ambiguous. CDR1 is DFQATT, CDR2 SNEGSKA, per germline (reference sequence). The CDR3 is 11 residues long. V shed 6 bases and J shed 3 bases, with 8 bases lying between them. CDR3 bases: TGCAGTGCCGGGCAGTACACTGAAGCTTTCTTT. It specifies CSAGQYTEAFF.

The count of this clonotype is one. The rearrangement joins TRBV7-6 to TRBJ2-1; D is tentatively TRBD1 or TRBD2 (6 bases each). Germline values: CDR1 SGHVS, CDR2 FNYEAQ. V was clipped by 3 bases and J by 6 bases, with 21 bases between them. CDR3 length equals 17 residues. The CDR3 region is CASSLGTRSGAGNEQFF. The CDR3 coding sequence is TGTGCCAGCAGCTTGGGAACTAGATCGGGGGCCGGCAATGAGCAGTTCTTC.

This clonotype was seen repeatedly, ten times or more. The J gene is TRBJ2-3, the V gene TRBV12-3 or TRBV12-4; D possibly corresponds to TRBD2 (6 bases). Trimming stripped 3 bases from V and 1 base from J, with 11 bases between. The CDR3 contains 15 residues. CDR3 coding DNA: TGTGCCAGCAGTTTTAGCGGCAAGGGCACAGATACGCAGTATTTT. Protein: CASSFSGKGTDTQYF.

This clonotype appeared many times. The chain recombines TRBV5-6 with TRBJ2-5; 12 bases map to TRBD1. The germline V gene has CDR1 SGHDT and CDR2 YYEEEE. The CDR3 length is 16 residues. Trimming removed 4 bases from V and 4 bases from J; junction bases left unmatched: 8. The CDR3 sequence: CASSTRDRGRGETQYF. The CDR3 region has the DNA TGTGCCAGCAGCACAAGGGACAGGGGGCGCGGAGAGACCCAGTACTTC.

This clonotype was counted many times. The chain employs TRBV20-1 and TRBJ2-3, with 7 bases matching TRBD2. J was trimmed by 8 bases and V by 4 bases; bases with no gene match: 21. Germline V gene lookup returns CDR1 DFQATT and CDR2 SNEGSKA (reference sequence). The CDR3 extends over 17 amino acids. The CDR3 DNA follows: TGCAGTGCTATCCGAAGCCTAGCGGAGGTGTGGTTTGGTACGCAGTATTTT. Its translation: CSAIRSLAEVWFGTQYF.

The chain carries TRBV15 and TRBJ2-4; no clear D. V lost 0 bases and J 3 bases, leaving 0 bases between the germline ends. Germline CDR1 is LNHNV and CDR2 is YYDKDF (reference sequence). The CDR3 loop spans 12 amino acids. CDR3 sequence reads: CATSRDKNIQYF. CDR3 DNA sequence: TGTGCCACCAGCAGAGACAAAAACATTCAGTACTTC. The complete variable domain, with remaining parts taken from reference TRBV15 and TRBJ2-4, reads DAMVIQNPRYQVTQFGKPVTLSCSQTLNHNVMYWYQQKSSQAPKLLFHYYDKDFNNEADTPDNFQSRRPNTSFCFLDIRSPGLGDTAMYLCATSRDKNIQYFGAGTRLSVL.

The sample holds many counts of this clonotype. The CDR3 region is CASSWRTVNTGELFF. The CDR3 DNA sequence: TGCGCCAGCAGCTGGAGAACAGTAAACACCGGGGAGCTGTTTTTT. The rearrangement joins TRBV5-1 to TRBJ2-2; D unresolved. Germline-derived CDR1 and CDR2 are SGHRS and YFSETQ. V lost 3 bases and J 2 bases, leaving 11 bases between the germline ends. CDR3 length equals 15 residues. The variable domain in full, completed from reference TRBV5-1 and TRBJ2-2, reads KAGVTQTPRYLIKTRGQQVTLSCSPISGHRSVSWYQQTPGQGLQFLFEYFSETQRNKGNFPGRFSGRQFSNSRSEMNVSTLELGDSALYLCASSWRTVNTGELFFGEGSRLTVL.

This clonotype was seen at least ten times. The chain couples TRBV5-1 to TRBJ2-3; no clear D. With 4 bases removed from V and 0 bases from J, the gap between germline ends came to 12 bases. The V gene's germline CDR1 is SGHRS and CDR2 YFSETQ. The CDR3 length is 15 residues. As DNA, the CDR3 is TGCGCCAGCAGCGGGCCGGATGCTAGCACAGATACGCAGTATTTT. Encoded protein: CASSGPDASTDTQYF.

This clonotype occurred many times. V usage is TRBV12-3 or TRBV12-4 and J usage is TRBJ2-7; D not resolved. Deletions cut 5 bases from V and 4 bases from J, with 9 bases between. CDR3 size: 12 residues. CDR3 bases: TGTGCCAGCAGTCCTGGTTGGTACGAGCAGTACTTC. Translated: CASSPGWYEQYF.

In regard to this clonotype: This may come from a read error, since a much larger clone is one base off. The rearrangement uses TRBV5-1 and TRBJ2-7, with TRBD1 as a possible D gene (5 bases). The germline V gene encodes CDR1 SGHRS and CDR2 YFSETQ. Trimming took 0 bases from V and 4 from J, leaving 23 bases between them. This CDR3 is built from 18 residues. This CDR3 is CASSLAKSESRVGYEQYF. CDR3 sequence (DNA): TGCGCCAGCAGCTTGGCCAAGTCAGAGAGCAGGGTGGGGTACGAGCAGTACTTC.

With regard to this clonotype: A much larger clone is a single base away; this may be a read error. V usage is TRBV12-3 or TRBV12-4 and J usage is TRBJ2-2; TRBD1 aligns across 9 bases. There are 14 residues in the CDR3. The V and J ends lost 8 bases and 6 bases, in that order; junction bases with no gene match: 7. The CDR3 sequence is CASGWGQGAGELFF. The CDR3 coding sequence is TGTGCCAGCGGTTGGGGACAGGGTGCCGGGGAGCTGTTTTTT.

Details on this clonotype: Just one base apart from a much larger clone, this may be a read error. This rearrangement joins TRBV20-1 to TRBJ2-1, with D possibly TRBD1 on 6 matching bases. The V end lost 3 bases, the J end lost 0 bases, and 18 bases lay between the germline ends. The germline gives CDR1 DFQATT, CDR2 SNEGSKA (reference sequence). The CDR3 loop spans 17 amino acids. The CDR3 loop is CSARGPGTRFSYNEQFF. CDR3 nucleotides: TGCAGTGCTAGGGGCCCAGGGACACGGTTCTCCTACAATGAGCAGTTCTTC.

V usage is TRBV25-1 and J usage is TRBJ2-7; D may be TRBD1 or TRBD2 (6 bases each). Germline assignment: CDR1 MGHDK and CDR2 SYGVNS. The CDR3 covers 15 residues. V dropped 5 bases and J dropped 3 bases, with 17 bases sitting between them. CDR3 amino acids: CASSSQGGIRYEQYF. In nucleotides, the CDR3 is TGTGCCAGCAGTTCGCAAGGGGGGATTCGCTACGAGCAGTACTTC.

The genes are TRBV6-2 or TRBV6-3 and TRBJ2-5; D unclear. CDR3 length: 15 amino acids. Trimming shortened V by 4 bases and J by 0 bases, and 12 bases separated the two germline ends. Germline assignment: CDR1 MNHEY and CDR2 SVGEGT. The CDR3: CASSSPAEYQETQYF. CDR3 coding DNA: TGTGCCAGCAGTTCCCCCGCCGAGTACCAAGAGACCCAGTACTTC.

This clonotype was counted a few times. V usage is TRBV5-4 and J usage is TRBJ1-1; the D is unclear. The CDR3 totals 14 residues. Per the germline V gene, CDR1 is SGHNT and CDR2 is YYREEE (reference sequence). Trimming left V 1 base short and J 1 base short, with 8 bases between. The CDR3 nucleotides are TGTGCCAGCAGCTTGCCGGGCGAGAACACTGAAGCTTTCTTT. This codes for CASSLPGENTEAFF.

This clonotype was picked up many times. The rearrangement links TRBV29-1 to TRBJ1-2; D may be TRBD1 (5 bases). CDR1 and CDR2 (germline): SQVTM, ANQGSEA. V was pared by 4 bases and J by 4 bases, with 7 bases between. The CDR3 runs to 11 residues. DNA of the CDR3: TGCAGCGTTGTAGGGACCTATGGCTACACCTTC. It specifies CSVVGTYGYTF.

As regards this clonotype: Just one base apart from a much larger clone, this may be a read error. V is TRBV7-2 and J is TRBJ2-1, with 10 bases matching TRBD2. The CDR3 sequence is 15 residues long. From germline, CDR1 is SGHTA and CDR2 FQGNSA. The CDR3 region has the DNA TGTGCCAGCAGCTTTCTAGCGGGAGCCTACAATGACCAGTTCTTC. Amino acids: CASSFLAGAYNDQFF.

The rearrangement uses TRBV7-9 and TRBJ2-2; the D is unclear. This CDR3 contains 15 residues. CDR1 is SEHNR, CDR2 FQNEAQ, per germline (reference sequence). Between the trimmed V and J ends, which lost 4 bases and 9 bases, there was a span of 18 bases. CDR3 sequence reads: CASSSPSGYFRELFF. CDR3 in DNA: TGTGCCAGCAGCTCCCCGTCCGGGTATTTCAGGGAGCTGTTTTTT.

In this sample, this clonotype turned up many times. The gene calls are TRBV4-1 and TRBJ2-5; TRBD2 might be the D (6 bases). V was clipped by 1 base and J by 1 base, with 13 bases between them. CDR3 length equals 16 residues. The V gene's germline CDR1 is MGHRA and CDR2 YSYEKL. The CDR3 sequence: CASSQVGGRSQETQYF. In DNA form, the CDR3 reads TGCGCCAGCAGCCAAGTCGGGGGACGGAGCCAAGAGACCCAGTACTTC.

The table lists this clonotype with many counts. This chain connects TRBV7-9 to TRBJ2-7, with TRBD2 matching over 9 bases. The CDR3 sequence is 16 residues long. With 0 bases clipped from V and 3 bases from J, the junction kept 6 bases outside the gene matches. Per the germline V gene, CDR1 is SEHNR and CDR2 is FQNEAQ (reference sequence). The CDR3 reads CASSLASGSMVYEQYF. In nucleotides, the CDR3 is TGTGCCAGCAGCTTAGCTAGCGGGAGTATGGTCTACGAGCAGTACTTC.

The J gene is TRBJ2-5, the V gene TRBV2, with D unclear. V dropped 6 bases and J dropped 2 bases, with 16 bases sitting between them. Germline assignment: CDR1 SNHLY and CDR2 FYNNEI. The CDR3 covers 15 residues. The CDR3 reads CASRARSPPQETQYF. CDR3 sequence (DNA): TGTGCCAGCAGAGCCCGGTCCCCTCCTCAAGAGACCCAGTACTTC.